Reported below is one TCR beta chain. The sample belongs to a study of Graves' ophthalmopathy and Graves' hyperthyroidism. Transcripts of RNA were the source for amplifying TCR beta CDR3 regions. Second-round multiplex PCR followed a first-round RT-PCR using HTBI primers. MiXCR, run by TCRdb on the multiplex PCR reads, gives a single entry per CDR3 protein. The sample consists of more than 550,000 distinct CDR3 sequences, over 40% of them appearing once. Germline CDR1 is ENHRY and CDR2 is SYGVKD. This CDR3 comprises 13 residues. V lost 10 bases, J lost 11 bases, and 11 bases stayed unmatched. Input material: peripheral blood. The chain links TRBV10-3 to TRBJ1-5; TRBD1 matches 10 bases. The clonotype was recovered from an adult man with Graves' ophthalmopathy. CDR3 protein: CATRQGAGETQHF. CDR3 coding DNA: TGTGCCACCAGACAGGGGGCTGGGGAGACCCAGCATTTT.